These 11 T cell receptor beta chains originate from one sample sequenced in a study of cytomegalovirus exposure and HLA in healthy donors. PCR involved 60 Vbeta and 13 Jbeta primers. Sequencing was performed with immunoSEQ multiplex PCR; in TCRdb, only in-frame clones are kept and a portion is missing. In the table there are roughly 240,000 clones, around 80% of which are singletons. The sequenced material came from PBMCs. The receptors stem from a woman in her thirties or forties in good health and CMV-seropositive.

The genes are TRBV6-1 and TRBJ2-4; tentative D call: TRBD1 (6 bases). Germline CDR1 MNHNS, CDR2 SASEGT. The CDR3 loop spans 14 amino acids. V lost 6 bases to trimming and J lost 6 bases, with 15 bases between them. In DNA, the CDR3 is TGTGCCAGCAGGCCACAGGGTACTCCAAACATTCAGTACTTC. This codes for CASRPQGTPNIQYF.

CDR3: CASSIGTGRTGELFF. CDR3 in DNA: TGTGCCAGTAGTATAGGTACAGGCCGAACCGGGGAGCTGTTTTTT. The chain has TRBV19 and TRBJ2-2, with D possibly TRBD1 on 5 matching bases. The CDR3 loop spans 15 amino acids. Germline CDR1 and CDR2: LNHDA and SQIVND (reference sequence). Trimming removed 1 base at V and 5 bases at J, with 11 bases between.

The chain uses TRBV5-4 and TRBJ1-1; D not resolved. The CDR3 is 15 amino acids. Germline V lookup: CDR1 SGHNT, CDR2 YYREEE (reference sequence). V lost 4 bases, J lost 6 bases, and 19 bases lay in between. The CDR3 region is CASSPQTGRESEAFF. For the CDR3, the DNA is TGTGCCAGCAGCCCCCAGACCGGGCGGGAGTCTGAAGCTTTCTTT. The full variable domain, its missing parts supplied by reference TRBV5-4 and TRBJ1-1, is ETGVTQSPTHLIKTRGQQVTLRCSSQSGHNTVSWYQQALGQGPQFIFQYYREEENGRGNFPPRFSGLQFPNYSSELNVNALELDDSALYLCASSPQTGRESEAFFGQGTRLTVV.

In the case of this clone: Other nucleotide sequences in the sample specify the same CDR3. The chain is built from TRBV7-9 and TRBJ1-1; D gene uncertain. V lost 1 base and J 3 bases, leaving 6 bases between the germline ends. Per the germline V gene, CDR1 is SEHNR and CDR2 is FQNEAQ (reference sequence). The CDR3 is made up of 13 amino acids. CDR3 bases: TGTGCCAGCAGCTTAGTCGGGGACACTGAAGCTTTCTTT. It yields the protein CASSLVGDTEAFF.

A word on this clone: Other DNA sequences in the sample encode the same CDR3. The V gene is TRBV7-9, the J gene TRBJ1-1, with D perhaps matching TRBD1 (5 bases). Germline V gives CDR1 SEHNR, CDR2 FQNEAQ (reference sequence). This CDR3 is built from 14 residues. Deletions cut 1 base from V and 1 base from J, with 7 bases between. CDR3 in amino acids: CASSLGRGNTEAFF. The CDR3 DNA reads TGTGCCAGCAGCTTAGGGAGGGGGAACACTGAAGCTTTCTTT.

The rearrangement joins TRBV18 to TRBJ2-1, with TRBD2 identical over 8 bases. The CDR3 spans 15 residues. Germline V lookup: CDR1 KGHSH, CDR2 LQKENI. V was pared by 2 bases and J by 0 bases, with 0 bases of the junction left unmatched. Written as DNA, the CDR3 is TGTGCCAGCTCACCAAGCGGGAGCTCCTACAATGAGCAGTTCTTC. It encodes CASSPSGSSYNEQFF. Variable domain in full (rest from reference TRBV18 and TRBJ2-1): NAGVMQNPRHLVRRRGQEARLRCSPMKGHSHVYWYRQLPEEGLKFMVYLQKENIIDESGMPKERFSAEFPKEGPSILRIQQVVRGDSAAYFCASSPSGSSYNEQFFGPGTRLTVL.

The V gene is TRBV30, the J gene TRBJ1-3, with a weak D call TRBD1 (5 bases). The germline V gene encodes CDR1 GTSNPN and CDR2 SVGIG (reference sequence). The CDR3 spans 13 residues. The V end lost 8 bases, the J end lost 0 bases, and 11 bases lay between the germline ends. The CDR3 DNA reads TGTGCCCGTGGGACTCTCTCTGGAAACACCATATATTTT. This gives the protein CARGTLSGNTIYF.

CDR3 nucleotides: TGTGCCAGCCCCGGGATTACAGAAGATAATGAAAAACTGTTTTTT. Encoded protein: CASPGITEDNEKLFF. The genes are TRBV25-1 and TRBJ1-4, with D unresolved. Trimming cost V 8 bases and J 4 bases, with 17 bases left between them. Germline V CDR1 and CDR2: MGHDK, SYGVNS. This CDR3 region has 15 residues.

CDR3 protein: CASRRTSTDTQYF. The CDR3 nucleotides read TGTGCCAGCAGACGGACTAGCACAGATACGCAGTATTTT. The V call is TRBV6-5, the J call TRBJ2-3; D may be TRBD2 (5 bases). The CDR3 spans 13 residues. Trimming left V 6 bases short and J 0 bases short, with 7 bases between. Germline V gene data show CDR1 as MNHEY and CDR2 as SVGAGI.

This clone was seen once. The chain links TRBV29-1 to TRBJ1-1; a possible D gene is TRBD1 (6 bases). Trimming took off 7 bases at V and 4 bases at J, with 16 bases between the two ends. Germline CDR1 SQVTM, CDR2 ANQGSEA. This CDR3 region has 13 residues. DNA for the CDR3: TGCAGCGGCAGGGGAGGGGATAGCACTGAAGCTTTCTTT. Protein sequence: CSGRGGDSTEAFF.

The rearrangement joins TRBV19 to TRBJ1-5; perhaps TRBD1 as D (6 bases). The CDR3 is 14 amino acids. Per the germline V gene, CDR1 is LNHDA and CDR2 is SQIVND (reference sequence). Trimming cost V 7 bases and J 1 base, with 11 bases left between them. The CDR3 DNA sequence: TGTGCCAGTAAATTAGACAGGAGCAATCAGCCCCAGCATTTT. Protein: CASKLDRSNQPQHF. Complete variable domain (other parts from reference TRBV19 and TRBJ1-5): DGGITQSPKYLFRKEGQNVTLSCEQNLNHDAMYWYRQDPGQGLRLIYYSQIVNDFQKGDIAEGYSVSREKKESFPLTVTSAQKNPTAFYLCASKLDRSNQPQHFGDGTRLSIL.